This is a list of T cell receptor beta chains from one sample in a study of CD8+ T cells in alopecia areata. Produced via immunoSEQ multiplex PCR; TCRdb's table is partial and in-frame only. The repertoire consists of roughly 150,000 clones, with 87% occurring once and the leading ten covering more than 12%. Material: CD8+ T cells sorted from blood, obtained at week 0. Every receptor here comes from a human donor with alopecia areata. CDR3s include the opening cysteine and the closing phenylalanine or tryptophan. The D gene is left open where the match is weak. Clone size appears in some rows only: once, few, many, or a class for an expanded clone.

D gene: TRBD1; clone size: few; V gene: TRBV7-8; J gene: TRBJ2-1; CDR3 DNA: TGTGCCAGCAGCACCGGGACAGGGTCGGATGAGCAGTTCTTC; CDR3 protein: CASSTGTGSDEQFF
D gene: .; clone size: .; V gene: TRBV29-1; J gene: TRBJ2-3; CDR3 DNA: TGCAGCGTTGATGGGGTCGGCACAGATACGCAGTATTTT; CDR3 protein: CSVDGVGTDTQYF
D gene: .; clone size: once; V gene: TRBV2; J gene: TRBJ2-2; CDR3 DNA: TGTGCCAGCAGTGAGGGGGAGCTGTTTTTT; CDR3 protein: CASSEGELFF
D gene: .; clone size: once; V gene: TRBV2; J gene: TRBJ2-4; CDR3 DNA: TGTGCCGGCGCAAGGGATACAAAAAACATTCAGTACTTC; CDR3 protein: CAGARDTKNIQYF
D gene: .; clone size: .; V gene: TRBV4-1; J gene: TRBJ2-2; CDR3 DNA: TGCGCCAGCAGCCAAATCGAGCCCCGCCCCGGGGAGCTGTTTTTT; CDR3 protein: CASSQIEPRPGELFF
D gene: .; clone size: .; V gene: TRBV7-9; J gene: TRBJ2-1; CDR3 DNA: TGTGCCAGCAGCCCAAACATATATGAGCAGTTCTTC; CDR3 protein: CASSPNIYEQFF
D gene: TRBD1; clone size: once; V gene: TRBV7-9; J gene: TRBJ2-5; CDR3 DNA: TGTGCCAGCAGCGCCTGGGACAGGGAAGAGACCCAGTACTTC; CDR3 protein: CASSAWDREETQYF
D gene: .; clone size: .; V gene: TRBV2; J gene: TRBJ2-6; CDR3 DNA: TGTGCCAGCAGTGGAGGGGAACTCGGGGCCAACGTCCTGACTTTC; CDR3 protein: CASSGGELGANVLTF
D gene: .; clone size: once; V gene: TRBV29-1; J gene: TRBJ2-5; CDR3 DNA: TGCAGCGTTGTTCCCCCCACAGGGACTGTACAAGAGACCCAGTACTTC; CDR3 protein: CSVVPPTGTVQETQYF
D gene: .; clone size: .; V gene: TRBV7-6; J gene: TRBJ1-4; CDR3 DNA: TGTGCCAGCAGCTTACCTGGCGGGCGGGGAATTGGAAAACTGTTTTTT; CDR3 protein: CASSLPGGRGIGKLFF
D gene: .; clone size: .; V gene: TRBV27; J gene: TRBJ2-5; CDR3 DNA: TGTGCCAGCAGTCAACAGGTCTCGGGGGAGACCCAGTACTTC; CDR3 protein: CASSQQVSGETQYF
D gene: .; clone size: .; V gene: TRBV5-1; J gene: TRBJ1-1; CDR3 DNA: TGCGCCAGCAGCTTGTTAGAGGACACTGAAGCTTTCTTT; CDR3 protein: CASSLLEDTEAFF
D gene: TRBD1; clone size: .; V gene: TRBV11-2; J gene: TRBJ2-4; CDR3 DNA: TGTGCCAGCAGCTTAGACAGGGGGCGATTTGTGTATTGGGCCAAAAACATTCAGTACTTC; CDR3 protein: CASSLDRGRFVYWAKNIQYF
D gene: .; clone size: .; V gene: TRBV15; J gene: TRBJ2-7; CDR3 DNA: TGTGCCACCAGCAGAGATAGGGCCCAGGGCGAGCAGTACTTC; CDR3 protein: CATSRDRAQGEQYF
D gene: .; clone size: .; V gene: TRBV30; J gene: TRBJ2-7; CDR3 DNA: TGTGCCTCCGATCTCGGGACAATCTACGAGCAGTACTTC; CDR3 protein: CASDLGTIYEQYF
D gene: .; clone size: once; V gene: TRBV7-9; J gene: TRBJ2-7; CDR3 DNA: TGTGCCAGCAGCTCCAGAGACGACCGACCCTACGAGCAGTACTTC; CDR3 protein: CASSSRDDRPYEQYF
D gene: .; clone size: few; V gene: TRBV30; J gene: TRBJ2-7; CDR3 DNA: TGTGCCTGGAGTGCATCCTACGAGCAGTACTTC; CDR3 protein: CAWSASYEQYF
D gene: .; clone size: .; V gene: TRBV29-1; J gene: TRBJ1-1; CDR3 DNA: TGCAGCGTTAAGGTGGGCACTGAAGCTTTCTTT; CDR3 protein: CSVKVGTEAFF
D gene: TRBD1; clone size: .; V gene: TRBV14; J gene: TRBJ1-2; CDR3 DNA: TGTGCCAGCAGCCAAGATCCAGGGGGCACTAACTATGGCTACACCTTC; CDR3 protein: CASSQDPGGTNYGYTF
D gene: .; clone size: .; V gene: TRBV27; J gene: TRBJ2-7; CDR3 DNA: TGTTCCGCGGGGCGGTGGGTCTACGAGCAGTACTTC; CDR3 protein: CSAGRWVYEQYF
D gene: .; clone size: .; V gene: TRBV28; J gene: TRBJ1-1; CDR3 DNA: TGTGCCAGCAGTTTAACCCTAGCGAGGAGCACTGAAGCTTTCTTT; CDR3 protein: CASSLTLARSTEAFF
D gene: .; clone size: .; V gene: TRBV29-1; J gene: TRBJ2-2; CDR3 DNA: TGCAGCGTTCCGGCTAGCGAGGCCGGGGAGCTGTTTTTT; CDR3 protein: CSVPASEAGELFF
D gene: .; clone size: .; V gene: TRBV10-2; J gene: TRBJ2-3; CDR3 DNA: TGCGCCAGCAGTGAGGGGGGGAACCCTAGCACAGATACGCAGTATTTT; CDR3 protein: CASSEGGNPSTDTQYF
D gene: .; clone size: .; V gene: TRBV4-1; J gene: TRBJ2-5; CDR3 DNA: TGCGCCAGCAGCCAAGTCACCGGGGAGACCCAGTACTTC; CDR3 protein: CASSQVTGETQYF
D gene: .; clone size: .; V gene: TRBV7-9; J gene: TRBJ2-1; CDR3 DNA: TGTGCCAGCAGCCCAATGAGAACCGACAATGAGCAGTTCTTC; CDR3 protein: CASSPMRTDNEQFF
D gene: .; clone size: .; V gene: TRBV10-2; J gene: TRBJ1-2; CDR3 DNA: TGCGCCAGCAGTGAGACAAGTTATGGCTACACCTTC; CDR3 protein: CASSETSYGYTF
D gene: .; clone size: .; V gene: TRBV5-4; J gene: TRBJ1-2; CDR3 DNA: TGTGCCAGCAGCTTGGCGGCTGGCTACACCTTC; CDR3 protein: CASSLAAGYTF
D gene: .; clone size: .; V gene: TRBV4-1; J gene: TRBJ2-3; CDR3 DNA: TGCGCCAGCAGCCAAGAGGCCAGACCTAGCACAGATACGCAGTATTTT; CDR3 protein: CASSQEARPSTDTQYF
D gene: .; clone size: .; V gene: TRBV9; J gene: TRBJ2-3; CDR3 DNA: TGTGCCAGCACCCCCTCCGGGACTAGCACAGATACGCAGTATTTT; CDR3 protein: CASTPSGTSTDTQYF
D gene: .; clone size: .; V gene: TRBV5-1; J gene: TRBJ2-3; CDR3 DNA: TGCGCCAGCAGCTTGGTAGCCCCGGGCACAGATACGCAGTATTTT; CDR3 protein: CASSLVAPGTDTQYF
D gene: .; clone size: .; V gene: TRBV7-2; J gene: TRBJ2-7; CDR3 DNA: TGTGCCAGCAGCCCCCGGGGTGGCGGAGTCTCCTACGAGCAGTACTTC; CDR3 protein: CASSPRGGGVSYEQYF
D gene: .; clone size: once; V gene: TRBV29-1; J gene: TRBJ2-7; CDR3 DNA: TGCAGCGTTGAAGAACAGGGCTACGAGCAGTACTTC; CDR3 protein: CSVEEQGYEQYF
D gene: .; clone size: .; V gene: TRBV27; J gene: TRBJ2-2; CDR3 DNA: TGTGCCAGCAGACAGGAGACGAACACCGGGGAGCTGTTTTTT; CDR3 protein: CASRQETNTGELFF